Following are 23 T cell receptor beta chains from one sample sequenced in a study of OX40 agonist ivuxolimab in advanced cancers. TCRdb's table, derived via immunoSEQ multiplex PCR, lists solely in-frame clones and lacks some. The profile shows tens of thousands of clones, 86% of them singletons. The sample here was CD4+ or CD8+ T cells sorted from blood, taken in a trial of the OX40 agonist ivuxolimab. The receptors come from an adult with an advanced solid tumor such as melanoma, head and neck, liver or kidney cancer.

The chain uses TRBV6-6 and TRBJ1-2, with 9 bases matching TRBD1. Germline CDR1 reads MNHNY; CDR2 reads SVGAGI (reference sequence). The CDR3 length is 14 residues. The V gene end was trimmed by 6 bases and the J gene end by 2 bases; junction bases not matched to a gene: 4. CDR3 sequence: CASRPGQGNYGYTF. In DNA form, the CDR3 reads TGTGCCAGCAGACCGGGACAGGGAAACTATGGCTACACCTTC.

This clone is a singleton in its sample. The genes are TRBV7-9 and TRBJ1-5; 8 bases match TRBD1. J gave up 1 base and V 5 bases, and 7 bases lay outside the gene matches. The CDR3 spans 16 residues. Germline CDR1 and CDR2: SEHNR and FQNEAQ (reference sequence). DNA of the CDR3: TGTGCCAGCAGCCGAGGACAGGGAGGAAGCAATCAGCCCCAGCATTTT. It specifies CASSRGQGGSNQPQHF.

The DNA for the CDR3 is TGCAGCGTCCTCTGGGGGGATCCGTCACAGCCCCAGCATTTT. It is translated as CSVLWGDPSQPQHF. This sequence joins TRBV29-1 and TRBJ1-5; D is perhaps TRBD1 (5 bases). Trimming shortened V by 6 bases and J by 7 bases, and 19 bases separated the two germline ends. This CDR3 spans 14 amino acids. Germline loops: CDR1 SQVTM, CDR2 ANQGSEA.

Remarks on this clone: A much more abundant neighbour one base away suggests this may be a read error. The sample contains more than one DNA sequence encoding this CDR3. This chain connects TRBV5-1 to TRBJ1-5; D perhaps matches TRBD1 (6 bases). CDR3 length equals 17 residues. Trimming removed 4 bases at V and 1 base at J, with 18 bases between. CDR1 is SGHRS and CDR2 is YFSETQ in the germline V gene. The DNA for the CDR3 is TGCGCCAGCAGCCCGGGGGGAGGACAGAGCAGCAATCAGCCCCAGCATTTT. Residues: CASSPGGGQSSNQPQHF.

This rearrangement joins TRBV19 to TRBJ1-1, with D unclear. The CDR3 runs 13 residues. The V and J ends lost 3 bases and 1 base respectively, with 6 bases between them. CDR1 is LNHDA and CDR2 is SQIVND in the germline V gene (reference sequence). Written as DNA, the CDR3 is TGTGCCAGTAGTATGGGCCAGAACACTGAAGCTTTCTTT. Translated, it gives CASSMGQNTEAFF.

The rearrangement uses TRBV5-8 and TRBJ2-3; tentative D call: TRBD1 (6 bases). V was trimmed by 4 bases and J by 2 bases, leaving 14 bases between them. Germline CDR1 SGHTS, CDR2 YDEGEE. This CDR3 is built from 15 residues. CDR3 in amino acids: CASSLLGQNTDTQYF. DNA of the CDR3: TGTGCCAGCAGCCTACTCGGACAGAACACAGATACGCAGTATTTT.

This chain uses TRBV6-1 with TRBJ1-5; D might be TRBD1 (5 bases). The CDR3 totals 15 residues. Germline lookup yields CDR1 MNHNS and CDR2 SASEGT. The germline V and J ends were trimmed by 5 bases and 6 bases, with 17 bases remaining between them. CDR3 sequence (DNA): TGTGCCAGCAGTTCCCCTAAGGGGAGAGGTCAGCCCCAGCATTTT. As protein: CASSSPKGRGQPQHF.

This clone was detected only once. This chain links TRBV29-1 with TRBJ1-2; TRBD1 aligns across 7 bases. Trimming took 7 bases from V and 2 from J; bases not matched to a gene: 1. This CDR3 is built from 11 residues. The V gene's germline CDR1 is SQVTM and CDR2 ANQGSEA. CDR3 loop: CSATGNYGYTF. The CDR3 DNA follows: TGCAGCGCGACAGGGAACTATGGCTACACCTTC.

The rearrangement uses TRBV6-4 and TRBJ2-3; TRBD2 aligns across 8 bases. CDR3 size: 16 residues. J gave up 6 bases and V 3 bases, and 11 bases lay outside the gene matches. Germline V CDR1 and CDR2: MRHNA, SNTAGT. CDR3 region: CASSEIGGGPRDTQYF. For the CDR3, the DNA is TGTGCCAGCAGTGAGATCGGCGGGGGGCCTAGGGATACGCAGTATTTT.

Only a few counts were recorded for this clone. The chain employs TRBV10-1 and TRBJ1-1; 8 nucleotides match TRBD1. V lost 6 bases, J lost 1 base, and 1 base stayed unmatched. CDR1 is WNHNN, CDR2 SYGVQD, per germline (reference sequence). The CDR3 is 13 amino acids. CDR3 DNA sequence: TGCGCCAGCAGGGACAGGGCGAACACTGAAGCTTTCTTT. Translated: CASRDRANTEAFF.

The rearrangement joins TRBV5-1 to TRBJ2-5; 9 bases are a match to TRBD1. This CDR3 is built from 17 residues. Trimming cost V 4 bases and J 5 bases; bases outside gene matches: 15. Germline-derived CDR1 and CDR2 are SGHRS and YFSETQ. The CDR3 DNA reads TGCGCCAGCAGCCTACAACCCCAGGGGACAGGGATGGAGACCCAGTACTTC. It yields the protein CASSLQPQGTGMETQYF.

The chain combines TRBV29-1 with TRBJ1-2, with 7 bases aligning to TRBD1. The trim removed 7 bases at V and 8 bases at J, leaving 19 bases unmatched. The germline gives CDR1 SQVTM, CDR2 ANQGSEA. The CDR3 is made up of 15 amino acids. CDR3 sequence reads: CSAFSPAGGIGGYTF. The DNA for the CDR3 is TGCAGCGCCTTTTCGCCGGCAGGGGGAATTGGCGGCTACACCTTC.

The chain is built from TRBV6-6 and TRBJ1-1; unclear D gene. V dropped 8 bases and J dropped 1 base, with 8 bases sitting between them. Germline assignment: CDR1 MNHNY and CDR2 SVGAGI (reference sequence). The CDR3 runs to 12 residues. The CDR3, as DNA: TGTGCCAGCGGAGACCCGAACACTGAAGCTTTCTTT. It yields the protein CASGDPNTEAFF.

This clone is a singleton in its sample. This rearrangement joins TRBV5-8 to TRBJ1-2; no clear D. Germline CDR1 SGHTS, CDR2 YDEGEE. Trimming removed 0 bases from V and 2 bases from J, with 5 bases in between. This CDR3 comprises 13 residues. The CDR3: CASSLVENYGYTF. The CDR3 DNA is TGTGCCAGCAGCTTGGTCGAGAACTATGGCTACACCTTC.

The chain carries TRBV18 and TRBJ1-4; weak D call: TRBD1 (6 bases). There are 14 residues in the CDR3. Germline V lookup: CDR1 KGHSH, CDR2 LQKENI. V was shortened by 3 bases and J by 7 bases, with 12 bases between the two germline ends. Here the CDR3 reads CASSPVGAGEKLFF. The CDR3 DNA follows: TGTGCCAGCTCACCGGTGGGGGCGGGTGAAAAACTGTTTTTT. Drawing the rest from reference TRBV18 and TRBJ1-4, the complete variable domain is NAGVMQNPRHLVRRRGQEARLRCSPMKGHSHVYWYRQLPEEGLKFMVYLQKENIIDESGMPKERFSAEFPKEGPSILRIQQVVRGDSAAYFCASSPVGAGEKLFFGSGTQLSVL.

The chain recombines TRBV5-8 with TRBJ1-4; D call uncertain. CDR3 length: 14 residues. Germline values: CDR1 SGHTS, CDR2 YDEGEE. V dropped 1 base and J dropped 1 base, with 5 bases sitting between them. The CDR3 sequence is CASSLRITNEKLFF. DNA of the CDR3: TGTGCCAGCAGCTTGCGCATAACTAATGAAAAACTGTTTTTT.

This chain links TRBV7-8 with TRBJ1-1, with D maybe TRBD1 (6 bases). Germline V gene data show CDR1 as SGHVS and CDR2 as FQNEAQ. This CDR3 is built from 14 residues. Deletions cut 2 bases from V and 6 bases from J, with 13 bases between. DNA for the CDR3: TGTGCCAGCAGCTTAAGGACAGCACGAGCTGAAGCTTTCTTT. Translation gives CASSLRTARAEAFF.

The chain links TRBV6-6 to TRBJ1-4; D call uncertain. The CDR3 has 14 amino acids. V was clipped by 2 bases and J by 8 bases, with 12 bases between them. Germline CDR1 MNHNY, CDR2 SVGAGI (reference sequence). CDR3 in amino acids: CASSYTSEGEKLFF. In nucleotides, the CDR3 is TGTGCCAGCAGTTACACTTCTGAAGGCGAAAAACTGTTTTTT.

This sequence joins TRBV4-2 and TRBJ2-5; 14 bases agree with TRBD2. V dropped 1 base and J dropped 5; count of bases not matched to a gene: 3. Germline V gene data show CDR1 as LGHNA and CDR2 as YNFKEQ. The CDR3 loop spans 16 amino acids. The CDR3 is CASSQGGLAGAETQYF. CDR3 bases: TGTGCCAGCAGCCAAGGGGGACTAGCGGGGGCGGAGACCCAGTACTTC.

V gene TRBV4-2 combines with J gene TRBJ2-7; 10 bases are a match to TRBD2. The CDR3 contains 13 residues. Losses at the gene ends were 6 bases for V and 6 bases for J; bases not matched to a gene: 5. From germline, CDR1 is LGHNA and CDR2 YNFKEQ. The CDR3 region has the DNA TGTGCCAGCAGATCACGGACTAGCGGCGAGCAGTACTTC. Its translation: CASRSRTSGEQYF.

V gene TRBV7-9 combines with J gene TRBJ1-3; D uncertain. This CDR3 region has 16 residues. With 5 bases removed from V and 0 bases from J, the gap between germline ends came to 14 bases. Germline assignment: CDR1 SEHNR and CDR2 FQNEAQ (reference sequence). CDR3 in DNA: TGTGCCAGCAGCCCCCACCGGGTCCCCTCTGGAAACACCATATATTTT. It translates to CASSPHRVPSGNTIYF.

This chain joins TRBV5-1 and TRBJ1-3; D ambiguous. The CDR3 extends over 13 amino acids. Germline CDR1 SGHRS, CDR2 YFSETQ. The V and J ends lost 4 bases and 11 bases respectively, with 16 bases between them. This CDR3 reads CASSPDVGSAIYF. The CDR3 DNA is TGCGCCAGCAGCCCCGATGTTGGGTCCGCCATATATTTT.

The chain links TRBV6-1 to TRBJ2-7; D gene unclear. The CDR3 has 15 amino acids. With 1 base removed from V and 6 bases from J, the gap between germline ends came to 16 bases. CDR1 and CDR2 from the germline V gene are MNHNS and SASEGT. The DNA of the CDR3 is TGTGCCAGCAGTGAAGTGGAATCAGGCAGAGGCGAGCAGTACTTC. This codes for CASSEVESGRGEQYF.